This T cell receptor beta chain was obtained from a study of shared clonotypes between healthy human individuals. Researchers ran the assay at a deep level. Sorted-subset replicate PCRs used about 0.2 ug of genomic DNA. This amount corresponded to tens of thousands of T cell genomes. Data came from immunoSEQ multiplex PCR; TCRdb stores just in-frame clones and leaves some out. The repertoire holds 2 million to 2.5 million clones, with about 95% as singletons. The CDR3 consists of 12 residues. CDR1 and CDR2 (germline): SGHRS, YFSETQ. Trimming cost V 2 bases and J 2 bases, with 4 bases left between them. Naive CD8 cells comprised CD45RO-negative, CCR7-positively selected cells, excluding terminally differentiated effector memory CD45RA+ cells. This clone was detected once. Its antigen is as yet unknown. Findings and caveats of the study: Larger estimated richness was generally recorded for naive subsets relative to memory subsets. The sole specimen, blood, was sampled, and tissue repertoires likely differ.

The source is a man aged 18-30 years in good health. Sample: naive CD8+ T cells sorted from blood. The chain recombines TRBV5-1 with TRBJ1-2; no firm D call. The CDR3 sequence: CASSFSNYGYTF. The CDR3 nucleotides are TGCGCCAGCAGCTTCTCCAACTATGGCTACACCTTC.